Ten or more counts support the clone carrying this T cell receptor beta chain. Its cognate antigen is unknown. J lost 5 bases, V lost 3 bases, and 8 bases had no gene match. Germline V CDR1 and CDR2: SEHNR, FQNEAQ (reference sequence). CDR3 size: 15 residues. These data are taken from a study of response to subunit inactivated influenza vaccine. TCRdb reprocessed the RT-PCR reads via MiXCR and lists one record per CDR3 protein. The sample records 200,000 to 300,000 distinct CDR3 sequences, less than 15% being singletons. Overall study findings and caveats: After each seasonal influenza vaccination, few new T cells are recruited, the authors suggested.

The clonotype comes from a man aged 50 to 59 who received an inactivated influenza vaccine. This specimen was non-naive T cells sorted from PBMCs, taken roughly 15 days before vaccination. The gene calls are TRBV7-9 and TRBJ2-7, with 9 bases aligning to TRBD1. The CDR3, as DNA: TGTGCCAGCAGCTTCCGGGACAGGGACATCAACGAGCAGTACTTC. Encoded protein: CASSFRDRDINEQYF.